The 28 T cell receptor beta chains below all came from one sample that was sequenced in a study of neurological immune-mediated disorders. TCRdb called the 5' RACE reads again in MiXCR, with one record for every CDR3 protein. The sample includes 40,000 to 55,000 distinct CDR3 sequences, 3% to 3.5% seen only once; the top ten take about 15%. The sequenced material came from PBMCs. The receptor set was obtained from a woman aged 45-60 years with multiple sclerosis.

There are many counts of this clonotype. The gene calls are TRBV7-2 and TRBJ2-2; TRBD2 agrees at 14 bases. Germline V gene sequence: CDR1 SGHTA, CDR2 FQGNSA. J lost 4 bases, V lost 4 bases, and 5 bases had no gene match. The CDR3 sequence is 17 residues long. The CDR3 protein is CASSSSTSGRGTGELFF. The CDR3 bases are TGTGCCAGCAGCTCCTCGACTAGCGGGAGGGGCACCGGGGAGCTGTTTTTT.

This clonotype was seen only a few times. A much larger clone differs by one base, so this may be a read error. The V and J genes are TRBV20-1 and TRBJ1-1, with D hard to call. V lost 5 bases to trimming and J lost 5 bases, with 18 bases between them. The V gene's germline CDR1 is DFQATT and CDR2 SNEGSKA (reference sequence). The CDR3 has 14 amino acids. The CDR3 DNA is TGCAGTGCTGAAAGTGTGGGGAAAGGTACTGAAGCTTTCTTT. Its translation: CSAESVGKGTEAFF.

This clonotype was found many times. The chain carries TRBV4-1 and TRBJ2-2, with D perhaps TRBD2 (5 bases). Trimming stripped 1 base from V and 4 bases from J, with 13 bases between. The CDR3 consists of 16 residues. Germline loops: CDR1 MGHRA, CDR2 YSYEKL. The CDR3 DNA reads TGCGCCAGCAGCCAAGGAGGGCTCTTCCTCACCGGGGAGCTGTTTTTT. This encodes CASSQGGLFLTGELFF.

The table lists this clonotype with many counts. This rearrangement joins TRBV20-1 to TRBJ2-5; D remains ambiguous. CDR3 length: 13 amino acids. Germline V gene lookup returns CDR1 DFQATT and CDR2 SNEGSKA (reference sequence). V lost 1 base, J lost 5 bases, and 11 bases lay in between. CDR3 in DNA: TGCAGTGCTAGAGGTTCTAGTCTGGAGACCCAGTACTTC. Translated: CSARGSSLETQYF.

This clonotype was detected ten times or more. V and J are TRBV5-1 and TRBJ2-2; no reliable D call. CDR1 and CDR2 (germline): SGHRS, YFSETQ. CDR3 length equals 15 residues. V lost 1 base and J lost 3, with 10 bases in between. As DNA, the CDR3 is TGCGCCAGCAGCTTGTCAGTCGAGGACACCGGGGAGCTGTTTTTT. Its protein is CASSLSVEDTGELFF.

Many counts were recorded for this clonotype. DNA of the CDR3: TGTGCCACCAGCAGGTTAGCGGGAGGGCCCGACAATGAGCAGTTCTTC. It is translated as CATSRLAGGPDNEQFF. The chain has TRBV15 and TRBJ2-1; 11 bases map to TRBD2. This CDR3 is 16 amino acids long. Per the germline V gene, CDR1 is LNHNV and CDR2 is YYDKDF (reference sequence). Trimming took 3 bases from V and 5 from J; bases not matched to a gene: 6.

This clonotype showed up many times. The V call is TRBV2, the J call TRBJ2-1; 8 bases match TRBD2. Looked up from germline, CDR1 is SNHLY and CDR2 is FYNNEI. The V and J ends lost 6 bases and 1 base, in that order; junction bases with no gene match: 11. This CDR3 is built from 17 residues. Written as DNA, the CDR3 is TGTGCCAGCAGCCCCCGGATGTTAGCGGGATCCTACAATGAGCAGTTCTTC. Translated, it gives CASSPRMLAGSYNEQFF.

This clonotype was recorded many times. J is TRBJ1-5 and V is TRBV6-5; D is unclear. V lost 4 bases, J lost 0 bases, and 10 bases lay in between. Germline loops: CDR1 MNHEY, CDR2 SVGAGI. This CDR3 region has 15 residues. The CDR3 DNA follows: TGTGCCAGCAGTTCCCAGGCTTATAGCAATCAGCCCCAGCATTTT. Translated: CASSSQAYSNQPQHF.

This clonotype was recorded at least ten times. The chain joins TRBV20-1 to TRBJ2-7, with D possibly matching TRBD1 (6 bases). Germline loops: CDR1 DFQATT, CDR2 SNEGSKA (reference sequence). The CDR3 is 14 amino acids. Trimming took off 5 bases at V and 1 base at J, with 15 bases between the two ends. The CDR3 nucleotides are TGCAGTGCTCAGCTTGAAGGACAGTCCTACGAGCAGTACTTC. Protein sequence: CSAQLEGQSYEQYF.

This clonotype occurred many times. This chain connects TRBV27 to TRBJ1-2; 8 bases match TRBD1. V dropped 2 bases and J dropped 7; count of bases not matched to a gene: 12. Germline V gene data show CDR1 as MNHEY and CDR2 as SMNVEV (reference sequence). This CDR3 is built from 16 residues. The CDR3 sequence: CASSLVLRGRVSGYTF. The CDR3 nucleotides are TGTGCCAGCAGTTTAGTACTCAGGGGGCGAGTGAGTGGCTACACCTTC.

There are many counts of this clonotype. The V gene is TRBV5-1, the J gene TRBJ2-3, with TRBD1 matching over 9 bases. This CDR3 spans 15 amino acids. The V and J ends lost 1 base and 3 bases, in that order; junction bases with no gene match: 3. CDR1 and CDR2 from the germline V gene are SGHRS and YFSETQ. CDR3 residues: CASSLSGTGTDTQYF. As DNA, the CDR3 is TGCGCCAGCAGCTTGTCCGGGACAGGGACAGATACGCAGTATTTT.

The sample holds many counts of this clonotype. The chain has TRBV29-1 and TRBJ1-4; no reliable D call. CDR3 length: 11 amino acids. Trimming shortened V by 4 bases and J by 7 bases, and 7 bases separated the two germline ends. From germline, CDR1 is SQVTM and CDR2 ANQGSEA. The CDR3 reads CSVVKGEKLFF. The CDR3 DNA reads as TGCAGCGTTGTGAAGGGTGAAAAACTGTTTTTT.

This clonotype showed up many times. This chain connects TRBV7-2 to TRBJ2-7; no firm D call. V was shortened by 5 bases and J by 7 bases, with 12 bases between the two germline ends. The germline gives CDR1 SGHTA, CDR2 FQGNSA. This CDR3 is built from 12 residues. The CDR3 DNA sequence: TGTGCCAGCAGCCCCCCGTCGGATGAGCAGTACTTC. It specifies CASSPPSDEQYF.

This clonotype was seen repeatedly, ten times or more. The chain carries TRBV14 and TRBJ2-6, with 9 bases that match TRBD1. The V gene end was trimmed by 0 bases and the J gene end by 2 bases; junction bases not matched to a gene: 11. CDR3 length: 20 residues. Germline V gene sequence: CDR1 SGHDN, CDR2 FVKESK. The CDR3 sequence is CASSQDPRTGVNTGANVLTF. In nucleotides, the CDR3 is TGTGCCAGCAGCCAAGATCCCCGGACAGGGGTTAATACTGGGGCCAACGTCCTGACTTTC.

The sample holds many counts of this clonotype. The chain combines TRBV12-3 or TRBV12-4 with TRBJ2-1; the match to TRBD1 covers 10 bases. Trimming removed 4 bases from V and 7 bases from J; junction bases left unmatched: 10. The CDR3 loop spans 16 amino acids. In DNA, the CDR3 is TGTGCCAGCAGTTCGCTGGACAGGGGGAGGTGGAATGAGCAGTTCTTC. Its translation: CASSSLDRGRWNEQFF.

Ten or more counts support this clonotype. The chain combines TRBV6-5 with TRBJ2-7, with 9 bases aligning to TRBD2. Germline lookup yields CDR1 MNHEY and CDR2 SVGAGI. V trimming: 10 bases; J trimming: 2 bases; junction bases outside the gene matches: 9. The CDR3 is 14 residues long. The CDR3 DNA reads as TGTGCCACCTCTCCGGCTAGCGGGGCCTACGAGCAGTACTTC. It specifies CATSPASGAYEQYF.

The sample holds many counts of this clonotype. The chain is built from TRBV28 and TRBJ2-5; maybe TRBD1 (6 bases). The germline gives CDR1 MDHEN, CDR2 SYDVKM. The CDR3 has 16 residues. Trimming removed 6 bases at V and 5 bases at J, with 22 bases between. CDR3 bases: TGTGCCAGCAGCTGGGGCCAGGGGCTGGATGGGGAGACCCAGTACTTC. Translating gives CASSWGQGLDGETQYF.

This clonotype was seen many times. V and J are TRBV6-5 and TRBJ1-1; 9 positions agree with TRBD1. This CDR3 has 14 residues. Germline V gives CDR1 MNHEY, CDR2 SVGAGI. The J segment lost 7 bases and the V segment lost 5 bases, leaving 8 bases of the junction unmatched. CDR3 loop: CASSRDRDTGEAFF. As DNA, the CDR3 is TGTGCCAGCAGTCGGGACAGGGACACCGGTGAAGCTTTCTTT.

This clonotype was observed at least ten times. V usage is TRBV7-9 and J usage is TRBJ1-5; D unclear. Looked up from germline, CDR1 is SEHNR and CDR2 is FQNEAQ (reference sequence). This CDR3 spans 14 amino acids. V dropped 5 bases and J dropped 7 bases, with 15 bases sitting between them. This CDR3 reads CASSPLGSGQPQHF. The CDR3 region has the DNA TGTGCCAGCAGCCCCCTGGGGTCTGGGCAGCCCCAGCATTTT.

There are many counts of this clonotype. This rearrangement joins TRBV2 to TRBJ2-1; D possibly corresponds to TRBD1 (6 bases). This CDR3 has 13 residues. Trimming pared 6 bases from V and 3 bases from J, leaving 9 bases between. Germline V lookup: CDR1 SNHLY, CDR2 FYNNEI. CDR3 in DNA: TGTGCCAGCAGCTACAGGGTCTACAATGAGCAGTTCTTC. It codes for CASSYRVYNEQFF.

This clonotype was seen repeatedly, ten times or more. The chain is built from TRBV5-1 and TRBJ1-2; D perhaps matches TRBD1 (5 bases). This CDR3 is built from 15 residues. Germline CDR1 reads SGHRS; CDR2 reads YFSETQ. V was shortened by 4 bases and J by 7 bases, with 20 bases between the two germline ends. CDR3 residues: CASSDPGGQGGGYTF. The CDR3 region has the DNA TGCGCCAGCAGCGACCCGGGCGGCCAGGGTGGTGGCTACACCTTC. The variable domain in full, with the rest retrieved from reference TRBV5-1 and TRBJ1-2, is KAGVTQTPRYLIKTRGQQVTLSCSPISGHRSVSWYQQTPGQGLQFLFEYFSETQRNKGNFPGRFSGRQFSNSRSEMNVSTLELGDSALYLCASSDPGGQGGGYTFGSGTRLTVV.

This clonotype has a count of ten or more. The rearrangement links TRBV28 to TRBJ2-7, with TRBD1 matching over 9 bases. CDR1 MDHEN and CDR2 SYDVKM come from the germline V gene. There are 15 residues in the CDR3. V dropped 6 bases and J dropped 7; count of bases not matched to a gene: 13. Here the CDR3 DNA reads TGTGCCAGCAGGTCCCCGGGACAGGGCCTTCGGGAGCAGTACTTC. Amino acid sequence: CASRSPGQGLREQYF.

This clonotype came up many times. The CDR3 DNA reads TGTGCCAGCAGCACCAGACAGGGGCAAAACTATGGCTACACCTTC. Translated, it gives CASSTRQGQNYGYTF. This chain joins TRBV7-9 and TRBJ1-2, with 8 bases identical to TRBD1. This CDR3 has 15 residues. Germline V CDR1 and CDR2: SEHNR, FQNEAQ (reference sequence). V lost 5 bases to trimming and J lost 2 bases; unmatched junction nucleotides: 7.

This clonotype was observed at least ten times. V and J are TRBV9 and TRBJ2-5; 8 nucleotides match TRBD2. Germline V gene data show CDR1 as SGDLS and CDR2 as YYNGEE. The CDR3 sequence is 17 residues long. Trimming at V came to 4 bases and at J to 2 bases, leaving 13 bases not matched to a gene. DNA for the CDR3: TGTGCCAGCAGCTCCCGAGGGACTAGTTCATTGCAAGAGACCCAGTACTTC. Translation gives CASSSRGTSSLQETQYF.

This clonotype was recorded many times. The V gene is TRBV7-2, the J gene TRBJ2-6; D possibly matches TRBD1 or TRBD2 (6 bases each). This CDR3 is built from 18 residues. From germline, CDR1 is SGHTA and CDR2 FQGNSA. The V and J ends lost 3 bases and 0 bases respectively, with 15 bases between them. The CDR3 is CASSFGGLTGSGANVLTF. The CDR3 coding sequence is TGTGCCAGCAGCTTTGGGGGGTTGACAGGCTCTGGGGCCAACGTCCTGACTTTC.

This clonotype has at least ten counts. The V and J genes are TRBV28 and TRBJ1-1; possible D gene TRBD1, 5 bases. V gave up 2 bases and J gave up 3 bases, with 10 bases separating them. Germline loops: CDR1 MDHEN, CDR2 SYDVKM. CDR3 length: 14 amino acids. In DNA, the CDR3 is TGTGCCAGCAGTTTAGCAGGGCTATACACTGAAGCTTTCTTT. This encodes CASSLAGLYTEAFF.

Many counts were recorded for this clonotype. The genes are TRBV18 and TRBJ2-1; D might be TRBD2 (6 bases). There are 15 residues in the CDR3. The germline V gene has CDR1 KGHSH and CDR2 LQKENI. The ends were cut back, 6 bases at V and 7 bases at J, with 19 bases in the middle. The CDR3 DNA sequence: TGTGCCAGCTCTTCAAACCGGGGGAGCTTAAATGAGCAGTTCTTC. Protein sequence: CASSSNRGSLNEQFF.

This clonotype was picked up many times. This rearrangement joins TRBV10-1 to TRBJ2-3, with 14 bases lining up with TRBD2. The CDR3 extends over 19 amino acids. Germline V CDR1 and CDR2: WNHNN, SYGVQD (reference sequence). Losses at the gene ends were 0 bases for V and 1 base for J; bases not matched to a gene: 6. Here the CDR3 reads CASSESGTSGGIGTDTQYF. CDR3 DNA: TGCGCCAGCAGTGAGTCCGGGACTAGCGGGGGAATCGGCACAGATACGCAGTATTTT.